This entry features one T cell receptor beta chain sequence. This sample is drawn from a study of Ad26.COV2.S vaccination and SARS-CoV-2 variants. Study summary: Donor allocation was to the COV1001 Ad26.COV2.S trial arm. Administration of Ad26.COV2.S was intramuscular, either once or twice 56 days apart.

The CDR3 covers 15 residues. V lost 2 bases to trimming and J lost 4 bases, with 15 bases between them. CDR1 and CDR2 (germline): SGHTA, FQGNSA. Here immunoSEQ multiplex PCR was the method, and the copy in TCRdb shows in-frame clones only, minus some. The table includes around 300,000 clones, about 88% detected once. Treatment defined: 15 to 20 received Ad26.COV2.S at low or high dose, single or two shots; 5 received placebo; per-sample allocation not given. Day 63 following the first vaccine or placebo injection was when the samples were taken. The V gene is TRBV7-2, the J gene TRBJ2-7; possible D gene TRBD1, 5 bases. This TCR was sampled from a person between 18 and 60 years old who received the Ad26.COV2.S COVID-19 vaccine or a placebo. The source material was peripheral blood, sampled in a trial of Ad26.COV2.S vaccine versus placebo. In DNA form, the CDR3 reads TGTGCCAGCAGCTTACGGTGGGGCAGAGATTACGAGCAGTACTTC. Protein sequence: CASSLRWGRDYEQYF.